This entry lists 21 T cell receptor beta chains sequenced from one sample in a study of CD8+CD57+ T cells in acquired aplastic anemia. TCR beta VDJ and CDR3 profiles were obtained from a genomic DNA template. TCRdb re-called the reads with MiXCR, one entry per CDR3 protein. The sample has some 200,000 distinct CDR3 sequences; about 59% are singletons. The sequencing input was sorted CD4+, CD8+, or CD8+CD57+ T cells (not recorded which) from PBMCs. These receptor sequences come from a human donor in good health.

This clonotype appeared once. This chain connects TRBV4-2 to TRBJ1-1, with D uncertain. CDR3 length equals 15 residues. Germline assignment: CDR1 LGHNA and CDR2 YNFKEQ. Trimming shortened V by 3 bases and J by 6 bases, and 17 bases separated the two germline ends. The CDR3 is CASSQARGQVPEAFF. In DNA form, the CDR3 reads TGTGCCAGCAGCCAGGCGAGAGGGCAGGTACCTGAAGCTTTCTTT.

This sequence joins TRBV7-9 and TRBJ1-6; 11 bases map to TRBD1. Germline lookup yields CDR1 SEHNR and CDR2 FQNEAQ (reference sequence). With 5 bases clipped from V and 6 bases from J, the junction kept 6 bases outside the gene matches. This CDR3 has 16 amino acids. CDR3 amino acids: CASSHGQGARNSPLHF. CDR3 nucleotides: TGTGCCAGCAGCCACGGACAGGGGGCGCGTAATTCACCCCTCCACTTT.

This clonotype came up once. The V call is TRBV7-8, the J call TRBJ2-7; the match to TRBD2 covers 8 bases. V lost 8 bases to trimming and J lost 5 bases; unmatched junction nucleotides: 11. CDR1 and CDR2 from the germline V gene are SGHVS and FQNEAQ. This CDR3 region has 14 residues. Here the CDR3 DNA reads TGTGCCAGCCGGGGCGGGGGGCTCGAAAACGAGCAGTACTTC. It encodes CASRGGGLENEQYF.

This clonotype was detected many times. The rearrangement uses TRBV9 and TRBJ2-1; 15 bases agree with TRBD2. V lost 4 bases to trimming and J lost 10 bases; unmatched junction nucleotides: 15. This CDR3 has 18 residues. Germline V gene sequence: CDR1 SGDLS, CDR2 YYNGEE. CDR3 protein: CASSSGTSGRTGWGEQFF. The CDR3 DNA follows: TGTGCCAGCAGCTCCGGGACTAGCGGGAGGACCGGTTGGGGGGAGCAGTTCTTC.

This chain joins TRBV29-1 and TRBJ2-7; a weak D match, TRBD1 (6 bases). The V and J ends lost 1 base and 3 bases respectively, with 13 bases between them. Per the germline V gene, CDR1 is SQVTM and CDR2 is ANQGSEA. The CDR3 contains 14 residues. The CDR3 region has the DNA TGCAGCGTTGAAGGGTTGAGGGGGTTCTACGAGCAGTACTTC. As protein: CSVEGLRGFYEQYF.

This clonotype was seen only a few times. The chain uses TRBV20-1 and TRBJ2-3, with TRBD2 matching 15 bases. V gave up 6 bases and J gave up 10 bases; unmatched junction bases: 14. This CDR3 contains 16 residues. The germline CDR1 and CDR2 sequences are DFQATT and SNEGSKA (reference sequence). CDR3 loop: CSARSRTSGGGGAQYF. The CDR3 region has the DNA TGCAGTGCACGAAGCCGGACTAGCGGGGGGGGGGGGGCGCAGTATTTT.

The V gene is TRBV20-1, the J gene TRBJ2-7; no clear D gene. V lost 1 base and J 0 bases, leaving 10 bases between the germline ends. Germline lookup yields CDR1 DFQATT and CDR2 SNEGSKA (reference sequence). The CDR3 is made up of 14 amino acids. This chain's CDR3 is CSARVSSSSYEQYF. Here the CDR3 DNA reads TGCAGTGCTAGAGTTAGCTCCAGCTCCTACGAGCAGTACTTC.

This clonotype turned up a few times. This chain connects TRBV9 to TRBJ1-1; TRBD1 agrees at 8 bases. Germline V gene data show CDR1 as SGDLS and CDR2 as YYNGEE. The CDR3 runs to 13 residues. With V trimmed by 4 bases and J by 4 bases, 3 bases remained unmatched. The CDR3 nucleotides are TGTGCCAGCAGCTTAGGACAGGGCACTGAAGCTTTCTTT. Its translation: CASSLGQGTEAFF. Looking up the rest from reference TRBV9 and TRBJ1-1 gives the full variable domain: DSGVTQTPKHLITATGQRVTLRCSPRSGDLSVYWYQQSLDQGLQFLIQYYNGEERAKGNILERFSAQQFPDLHSELNLSSLELGDSALYFCASSLGQGTEAFFGQGTRLTVV.

This clonotype was picked up one time. The V and J genes are TRBV24-1 and TRBJ2-2; D gene ambiguous. This CDR3 is built from 15 residues. V was trimmed by 1 base and J by 1 base, leaving 6 bases between them. Germline-derived CDR1 and CDR2 are KGHDR and SFDVKD. The CDR3 DNA sequence: TGTGCCACCAGTGATTTCTCCAGGAACACCGGGGAGCTGTTTTTT. This sequence encodes CATSDFSRNTGELFF.

Regarding this clonotype: The junction departs from germline at one end; a sequencing error may be responsible. This rearrangement joins TRBV5-1 to TRBJ1-1; 7 bases are shared with TRBD1. Germline V gene sequence: CDR1 SGHRS, CDR2 YFSETQ. The CDR3 has 16 amino acids. CDR3 residues: CASSRTGPEGNTEACF. In DNA, the CDR3 is TGCGCCAGCAGCCGGACAGGCCCGGAGGGGAACACTGAAGCTTGCTTT.

The V and J genes are TRBV25-1 and TRBJ1-6; possible D gene TRBD1, 5 bases. Trimming took 3 bases from V and 10 from J, leaving 10 bases between them. The V gene's germline CDR1 is MGHDK and CDR2 SYGVNS. This CDR3 has 13 amino acids. The CDR3 loop reads CASSDRVDSPLHF. The DNA of the CDR3 is TGTGCCAGCAGTGACAGGGTTGACTCACCCCTCCACTTT.

As regards this clonotype: Compared with germline, one end of the junction differs, possibly owing to a read error. The chain uses TRBV29-1 and TRBJ2-3, with TRBD1 matching over 8 bases. The germline V gene encodes CDR1 SQVTM and CDR2 ANQGSEA. This CDR3 has 15 amino acids. The CDR3 nucleotides are TGCAGCGTCAGAGGGGCGACAGGGGACGCAGATACGCTGTATTTT. Its protein is CSVRGATGDADTLYF.

There are many counts of this clonotype. This chain joins TRBV6-6 and TRBJ2-1; 8 nucleotides agree with TRBD2. The CDR3 is made up of 14 amino acids. Germline V gives CDR1 MNHNY, CDR2 SVGAGI (reference sequence). V lost 6 bases to trimming and J lost 9 bases; unmatched junction nucleotides: 10. The CDR3: CASSGTRVNGEQFF. Written as DNA, the CDR3 is TGTGCCAGCAGCGGGACTAGAGTTAACGGTGAGCAGTTCTTC.

This clonotype came up many times. V and J are TRBV7-9 and TRBJ1-6; a possible D gene is TRBD1 (6 bases). Germline lookup yields CDR1 SEHNR and CDR2 FQNEAQ (reference sequence). The ends were cut back, 2 bases at V and 7 bases at J, with 12 bases in the middle. The CDR3 totals 15 residues. The CDR3, as DNA: TGTGCCAGCAGCTTAACGGGGGGGCTAAATTCACCCCTCCACTTT. Protein product: CASSLTGGLNSPLHF.

The CDR3 sequence: CASNGSPSNQPQHF. Written as DNA, the CDR3 is TGTGCCAGCAACGGGAGTCCTAGCAATCAGCCCCAGCATTTT. The rearrangement links TRBV2 to TRBJ1-5; D gene unclear. This CDR3 has 14 amino acids. The germline V gene encodes CDR1 SNHLY and CDR2 FYNNEI. Trimming took off 7 bases at V and 0 bases at J, with 10 bases between the two ends.

The chain is built from TRBV29-1 and TRBJ2-7; D perhaps matches TRBD2 (5 bases). Trimming left V 3 bases short and J 3 bases short, with 6 bases between. The CDR3 runs 11 residues. The germline V gene has CDR1 SQVTM and CDR2 ANQGSEA. DNA for the CDR3: TGCAGCGTTGAGACTATCTACGAGCAGTACTTC. Its translation is CSVETIYEQYF.

This clonotype appeared a few times. The chain uses TRBV29-1 and TRBJ2-3, with D perhaps TRBD1 (5 bases). With 3 bases removed from V and 4 bases from J, the gap between germline ends came to 11 bases. The CDR3 length is 13 residues. Germline V gene sequence: CDR1 SQVTM, CDR2 ANQGSEA. As DNA, the CDR3 is TGCAGCGTTGAGAAAGGGGTCGCAGATACGCAGTATTTT. Amino acid sequence: CSVEKGVADTQYF.

This clonotype appeared a few times. V gene TRBV7-9 combines with J gene TRBJ2-4, with a possible D match to TRBD1 (5 bases). In germline, CDR1 is SEHNR, CDR2 FQNEAQ (reference sequence). This CDR3 has 14 amino acids. Trimming removed 5 bases from V and 6 bases from J, with 14 bases in between. CDR3 DNA sequence: TGTGCCAGCAGCAGCTCTGTAGGGGCAAACATTCAGTACTTC. As protein: CASSSSVGANIQYF.

This clonotype came up many times. This chain connects TRBV5-1 to TRBJ1-5; D is ambiguous. Trimming cost V 0 bases and J 0 bases, with 19 bases left between them. Germline V gene data show CDR1 as SGHRS and CDR2 as YFSETQ. CDR3 length: 19 residues. CDR3 sequence: CASSLGVGSEVYSNQPQHF. The CDR3 nucleotides read TGCGCCAGCAGCTTGGGGGTAGGTTCAGAGGTATATAGCAATCAGCCCCAGCATTTT.

This clonotype occurred many times. The chain couples TRBV7-9 to TRBJ1-1, with 10 bases fitting TRBD1. CDR3 size: 16 residues. Germline V gene lookup returns CDR1 SEHNR and CDR2 FQNEAQ (reference sequence). Unmatched junction bases numbered 7, after V lost 5 bases and J lost 1 base. CDR3 nucleotides: TGTGCCAGCAGCGCCCGGACAGGGGGGGAGAACACTGAAGCTTTCTTT. Amino acid sequence: CASSARTGGENTEAFF. The variable domain in full, completed from reference TRBV7-9 and TRBJ1-1, reads DTGVSQNPRHKITKRGQNVTFRCDPISEHNRLYWYRQTLGQGPEFLTYFQNEAQLEKSRLLSDRFSAERPKGSFSTLEIQRTEQGDSAMYLCASSARTGGENTEAFFGQGTRLTVV.

The chain uses TRBV10-3 and TRBJ1-1; 9 nucleotides align to TRBD1. Germline loops: CDR1 ENHRY, CDR2 SYGVKD. CDR3 length equals 14 residues. The V segment lost 2 bases and the J segment 5 bases; nucleotides outside the gene matches: 3. DNA of the CDR3: TGTGCCATCAGTGAGGCTGGGACAGGGACTGAAGCTTTCTTT. It yields the protein CAISEAGTGTEAFF.